These T cell receptor beta chains were read from a single sample in a study of T-cell memory formation after mild COVID-19. Via MiXCR, TCRdb re-called the 5' RACE reads, giving one row per CDR3 protein. The table includes over 250,000 distinct CDR3 sequences, more than 15% detected once. Material for sequencing was PBMCs or a T cell subset sorted from them (not recorded which). The receptors come from a man younger than 35 who had mild COVID-19 (a few samples of this study predate the infection). Cell type and time point are not known. CDR3s include the opening cysteine and the closing phenylalanine or tryptophan. A D gene is named only where the DNA matches it firmly. Clone sizes are given selectively: once, few, many, or a class where the clone is expanded.

D gene,clone size,J gene,V gene,CDR3 protein,CDR3 DNA
TRBD1,few,TRBJ1-2,TRBV6-5,CASSGPRTGANYGYTF,TGTGCCAGCAGTGGCCCTCGTACAGGGGCGAACTATGGCTACACCTTC
TRBD1,.,TRBJ1-1,TRBV4-3,CASSQNRGYTEAFF,TGCGCCAGCAGCCAAAACAGGGGGTACACTGAAGCTTTCTTT
.,few,TRBJ1-1,TRBV3-1,CASSQEGRADTEAFF,TGTGCCAGCAGCCAAGAAGGAAGGGCGGACACTGAAGCTTTCTTT
.,.,TRBJ1-3,TRBV7-2,CASSPPGVYSGNTIYF,TGTGCCAGCAGCCCCCCAGGGGTTTACTCTGGAAACACCATATATTTT
.,many,TRBJ2-5,TRBV7-7,CASSLGIQETQYF,TGTGCTAGCAGCTTGGGGATCCAAGAGACCCAGTACTTC
.,.,TRBJ2-3,TRBV6-2/TRBV6-3,CASSYPAGSVGGTDTQYF,TGTGCCAGCAGTTACCCCGCCGGGTCGGTGGGGGGCACAGATACGCAGTATTTT
TRBD1,.,TRBJ1-3,TRBV20-1,CSAPDRGSGNTIYF,TGCAGTGCCCCCGACAGGGGATCCGGAAACACCATATATTTT
TRBD1,.,TRBJ1-2,TRBV7-2,CASSSWTGTYGYTF,TGTGCCAGCAGCTCGTGGACAGGGACCTATGGCTACACCTTC
TRBD2,few,TRBJ2-7,TRBV5-6,CASSSLAGALYEQYF,TGTGCCAGCAGCTCCCTAGCGGGGGCCCTCTACGAGCAGTACTTC
.,.,TRBJ2-2,TRBV7-2,CASTRRGAGTGELFF,TGTGCCAGCACCAGGCGGGGTGCAGGCACCGGGGAGCTGTTTTTT
.,.,TRBJ1-3,TRBV27,CASATTRRGNTIYF,TGTGCCAGCGCTACCACGCGGCGAGGAAACACCATATATTTT
.,.,TRBJ2-3,TRBV7-3,CASSLSGGRPGDTQYF,TGTGCCAGCAGCTTAAGTGGGGGTCGGCCGGGAGATACGCAGTATTTT
.,many,TRBJ1-2,TRBV13,CASSPAGMSNYGYTF,TGTGCCAGCAGCCCCGCCGGGATGTCTAACTATGGCTACACCTTC
.,.,TRBJ2-5,TRBV27,CASSTRYQETQYF,TGTGCCAGCAGTACGAGGTACCAAGAGACCCAGTACTTC
.,few,TRBJ1-5,TRBV27,CASSFAGNQPQHF,TGTGCCAGCAGTTTTGCAGGTAATCAGCCCCAGCATTTT
.,.,TRBJ1-2,TRBV7-9,CASRGGINYGYTF,TGTGCCAGCAGGGGCGGAATTAACTATGGCTACACCTTC
.,few,TRBJ1-1,TRBV24-1,CATSETGILRWSEAFF,TGTGCCACCAGTGAAACCGGGATCCTAAGATGGTCCGAAGCTTTCTTT
.,few,TRBJ1-2,TRBV3-1,CASSYPGGSNYGYTF,TGTGCCAGCAGCTACCCGGGGGGCTCTAACTATGGCTACACCTTC
TRBD1,few,TRBJ2-7,TRBV20-1,CSARGQESKYEQYF,TGCAGTGCTAGGGGACAGGAATCCAAATACGAGCAGTACTTC
.,many,TRBJ2-5,TRBV20-1,CSAWRETQYF,TGCAGTGCTTGGCGAGAGACCCAGTACTTC
.,.,TRBJ2-1,TRBV5-5,CASSLGASGYNEQFF,TGTGCCAGCAGCTTGGGAGCGTCCGGCTACAATGAGCAGTTCTTC
TRBD1,few,TRBJ2-7,TRBV6-5,CASSTSGTGSYEQYF,TGTGCCAGCAGTACCTCCGGGACAGGCTCCTACGAGCAGTACTTC
TRBD2,few,TRBJ2-3,TRBV5-5,CASSTLLAGAQYF,TGTGCCAGCAGCACGTTACTAGCGGGGGCCCAGTATTTT
.,many,TRBJ2-7,TRBV12-3/TRBV12-4,CASGLIPTIGYF,TGTGCCAGCGGTCTTATTCCTACCATTGGGTACTTC
TRBD1,.,TRBJ1-5,TRBV4-1,CASSPRQGPILYSNQPQHF,TGCGCCAGCAGCCCCAGACAGGGGCCGATCCTCTATAGCAATCAGCCCCAGCATTTT
.,.,TRBJ2-3,TRBV4-1,CASSQVERSTQYF,TGCGCCAGCAGCCAAGTAGAACGTTCCACGCAGTATTTT
TRBD2,.,TRBJ2-7,TRBV12-3/TRBV12-4,CASSGLAGGLSEQYF,TGTGCCAGCAGTGGGCTAGCGGGGGGGCTGAGCGAGCAGTACTTC
.,.,TRBJ2-1,TRBV6-1,CASSESEEDEQFF,TGTGCCAGCAGTGAGTCAGAGGAGGATGAGCAGTTCTTC
.,.,TRBJ2-5,TRBV5-1,CASSVTAGVETQYF,TGCGCCAGCAGCGTGACCGCTGGGGTGGAGACCCAGTACTTC
.,.,TRBJ1-1,TRBV12-5,CASGLAGFATNTEAFF,TGTGCTAGTGGTTTGGCAGGGTTCGCGACGAACACTGAAGCTTTCTTT
.,.,TRBJ2-3,TRBV6-5,CASSSKGSSTDTQYF,TGTGCCAGCAGTTCCAAGGGGTCTAGCACAGATACGCAGTATTTT
TRBD2,.,TRBJ2-5,TRBV4-1,CASSQGLAGAQETQYF,TGCGCCAGCAGCCAAGGACTAGCGGGGGCTCAAGAGACCCAGTACTTC
.,few,TRBJ2-5,TRBV20-1,CGERAKYQETQYF,TGCGGGGAACGGGCGAAATACCAAGAGACCCAGTACTTC
TRBD2,few,TRBJ2-7,TRBV5-5,CASSTNRGGYEQYF,TGTGCCAGCAGTACTAACCGGGGGGGCTACGAGCAGTACTTC
.,.,TRBJ2-1,TRBV6-2/TRBV6-3,CASSYVREQFF,TGTGCCAGCAGTTACGTCCGTGAGCAGTTCTTC
TRBD1,.,TRBJ1-5,TRBV15,CATSSRGHSNQPQHF,TGTGCCACCAGCAGCAGGGGGCACAGCAATCAGCCCCAGCATTTT
.,.,TRBJ2-3,TRBV5-5,CASSLYRWGRGPSSTDTQYF,TGTGCCAGCAGCTTGTATCGTTGGGGCAGGGGTCCATCTAGCACAGATACGCAGTATTTT
.,.,TRBJ1-1,TRBV5-8,CASSLAGGVRFSTEAFF,TGTGCCAGCAGCTTGGCCGGAGGGGTAAGGTTTAGCACTGAAGCTTTCTTT
TRBD2,few,TRBJ2-5,TRBV7-6,CASSSRTSGQETQYF,TGTGCCAGCAGCTCCCGGACTAGCGGACAAGAGACCCAGTACTTC
.,.,TRBJ2-1,TRBV6-2/TRBV6-3,CASRGIGGFITNEQFF,TGTGCCAGCAGGGGCATAGGGGGGTTTATTACCAATGAGCAGTTCTTC
.,few,TRBJ2-3,TRBV11-3,CASRRDVSADTQYF,TGTGCCAGCAGACGGGACGTGTCGGCAGATACGCAGTATTTT
TRBD1,few,TRBJ2-7,TRBV4-1,CASSQLGQGRNEQYF,TGCGCCAGCAGCCAGTTGGGACAGGGGCGCAACGAGCAGTACTTC
.,.,TRBJ1-2,TRBV4-3,CASSRGGQGYGYTF,TGCGCCAGCAGCCGGGGGGGGCAGGGCTATGGCTACACCTTC
TRBD2,.,TRBJ2-3,TRBV4-2,CASSRRLAGAPTDTQYF,TGTGCCAGCAGCCGCAGACTAGCGGGGGCCCCCACAGATACGCAGTATTTT
.,many,TRBJ2-2,TRBV6-5,CASTPNNGELFF,TGTGCCAGCACTCCAAATAACGGGGAGCTGTTTTTT
.,few,TRBJ2-1,TRBV7-9,CASSFRGTKQFF,TGTGCCAGCAGCTTTCGGGGTACTAAGCAGTTCTTC
.,.,TRBJ1-2,TRBV5-1,CASRPAGGAGGYTF,TGCGCCAGCAGGCCGGCTGGAGGGGCGGGTGGCTACACCTTC